The TCR beta chain described here comes from a study of blood T cell repertoires in COVID-19. For the study at large: In each case, the material was cDNA or gDNA derived from T cells, B-cell-depleted T cells, or PBMCs.

Trimming took off 7 bases at V and 6 bases at J, with 16 bases between the two ends. Germline V gene lookup returns CDR1 MNHEY and CDR2 SVGAGI. The CDR3 consists of 15 residues. Assay: immunoSEQ multiplex PCR; the TCRdb copy retains only in-frame clones and omits some. The sample lists approximately 70,000 clones, more than 85% occurring once. This clone was seen a handful of times. The sample comprised peripheral blood. This TCR was recovered from a woman aged 55-75 years with active COVID-19. The chain joins TRBV6-5 to TRBJ1-6; D may be TRBD1 (6 bases). CDR3 loop: CASTPRQAINSPLHF. The CDR3 DNA is TGTGCCAGCACCCCCAGACAGGCCATTAATTCACCCCTCCACTTT.